This TCR beta chain was identified during a study of T cell clones after liver transplantation. Measured with immunoSEQ multiplex PCR; TCRdb has only the in-frame clones, and not every one. Found here are tens of thousands of clones, roughly nine tenths of them singletons; the top ten hold roughly 3%. The germline CDR1 and CDR2 sequences are SGHRS and YFSETQ. The V segment lost 3 bases and the J segment 1 base; nucleotides outside the gene matches: 2. The CDR3 sequence is 14 residues long. The origin of this receptor is a human donor who received a liver transplant. The gene calls are TRBV5-1 and TRBJ2-5, with TRBD2 matching 8 bases. The material was CD4+ T cells from blood, obtained before liver transplant. CDR3 region: CASSWSGGQETQYF. The CDR3, as DNA: TGCGCCAGCAGCTGGAGCGGGGGCCAAGAGACCCAGTACTTC.